Only a few counts were recorded for the clone carrying this T cell receptor beta chain. What it recognizes is unknown. Primers for the PCR totalled 60 Vbeta and 13 Jbeta. Profiled with immunoSEQ multiplex PCR; TCRdb holds only in-frame clones, not every one. The sample shows 180,000 or so clones, under 9.5% of them seen only once. The data are from a study of cytomegalovirus exposure and HLA in healthy donors. This CDR3 is 14 amino acids long. The germline V gene encodes CDR1 GTSNPN and CDR2 SVGIG (reference sequence). Trimming removed 8 bases from V and 6 bases from J; junction bases left unmatched: 15. Study-level points and caveats: Association with HLA alleles at 0.05 false discovery rate was found for 15,000 or so TCR beta sequences in a later analysis. TCR beta V- and J-gene trimming, according to a later analysis, was linked to a missense DCLRE1C variant. Researchers reported that a few CMV-associated chains were confirmed in vitro as CMV antigen-specific.

The sample comprised PBMCs. The chain has TRBV30 and TRBJ2-7; 8 bases are a match to TRBD1. This TCR came from a woman in her twenties or thirties in good health and CMV-seropositive. CDR3 coding DNA: TGTGCCCTCTCGTCCGGGACAGGAACCTCCGAGCAGTACTTC. Translating it yields CALSSGTGTSEQYF.